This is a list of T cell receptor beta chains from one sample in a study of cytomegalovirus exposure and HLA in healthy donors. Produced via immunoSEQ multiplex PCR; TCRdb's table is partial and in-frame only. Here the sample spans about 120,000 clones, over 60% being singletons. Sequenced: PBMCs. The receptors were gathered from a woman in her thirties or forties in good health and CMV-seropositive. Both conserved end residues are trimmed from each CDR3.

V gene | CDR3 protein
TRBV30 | AWWRGGRDTGELF
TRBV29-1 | SVLQVATEAF
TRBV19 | ASQTFQGAGSEKLF
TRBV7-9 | ASSSPGQEGLGEQY
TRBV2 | ASTQLGSLGEKLF
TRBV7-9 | ASSLTGNTEAF
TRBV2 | ASSEFLSFEKLF
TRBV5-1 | ASSLASGRETQY
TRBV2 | ASGVGGGGGQF
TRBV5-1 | ASSAQGPNTGELF
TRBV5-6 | ASSLSNQPQH
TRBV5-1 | ASSSDTTYNEQF
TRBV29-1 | SVEVALQGFYGYT
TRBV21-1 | ASSKAIPGTGCTDTQY
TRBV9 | ASSVVGSGTNYNEQF
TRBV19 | ASSPMDSGNTIY
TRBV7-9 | ASSLDRGLGYGYT
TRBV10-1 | ASSEGQGREKLF
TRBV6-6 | ASSPGGVNTEAF
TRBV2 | ASRDREVSPLH
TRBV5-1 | ASMEGLGTDTQY
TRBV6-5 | ASSTGQLSGNTIY
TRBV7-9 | ASSLGLPRIEQY
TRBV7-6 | ASSLGRSSGNTIY
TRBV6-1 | ASSVHGIAGVGNEQF
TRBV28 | ASWANNREAF
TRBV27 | ASSTFEQGGYT
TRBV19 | ASSIAPDSSYEQY
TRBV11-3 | ASSFSGYEQY
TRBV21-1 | ASSGQMNTEAF
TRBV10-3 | AIRDSGTDTQY
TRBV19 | AREGKRGKNTGELF
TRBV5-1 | ASTPSGDIYEQY
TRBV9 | ASSYTGGPSGNTVY
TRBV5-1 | ASSSRGQGLNTEAF
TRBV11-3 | ASSPSGLGVGETQY
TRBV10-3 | AISEFRTGEKSYGYT
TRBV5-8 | ASVSLETQY
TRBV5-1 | ASSSGLATNTGELF
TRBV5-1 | ASSPAGGRTDTQY
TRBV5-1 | ASSLGQGRQETQY